The clone carrying this T cell receptor beta chain came up many times. Its antigen is unidentified. From fresh peripheral blood, over 9 ml in volume, the PBMCs were obtained. This entry comes from a study of Graves' ophthalmopathy and Graves' hyperthyroidism. Study overall: Pretreatment peripheral blood was obtained at initial diagnosis.

CDR1 is GTSNPN, CDR2 SVGIG, per germline (reference sequence). V was shortened by 4 bases and J by 5 bases, with 8 bases between the two germline ends. This CDR3 is 11 amino acids long. RNA transcripts provided the template for amplifying TCR beta CDR3 regions. HTBI-primed RT-PCR formed the first round, and a multiplex PCR formed the second. From the multiplex PCR reads, TCRdb called clonotypes with MiXCR, one entry per CDR3 protein. Among approximately 150,000 distinct CDR3 sequences listed, under 45% were seen once. Findings and limits, study-wide: The model's prediction of ophthalmopathy progression had roughly 70% sensitivity and 72% to 75% specificity. Thyroid clonotypes that were expanded above 0.001 frequency mostly also appeared in blood.

The specimen was peripheral blood. The chain couples TRBV30 to TRBJ1-1; no firm D call. The origin of this receptor is a man younger than 40 with Graves' ophthalmopathy. The chain's CDR3 is CAWTDGTEAFF. Here the CDR3 DNA reads TGTGCCTGGACCGACGGGACTGAAGCTTTCTTT.